Each of the 21 T cell receptor beta chains below was sequenced from the same sample in a study of T cell responses to AZD1222 COVID-19 vaccine. Clones were read by immunoSEQ multiplex PCR, and TCRdb kept only the in-frame ones, dropping some. The sample comprises over 100,000 clones, 86% of which are singletons, and less than 6% rests with the top ten. This material consisted of peripheral blood, taken on day 0 of AZD1222 vaccination. All receptors come from an adult in good health.

J is TRBJ2-7 and V is TRBV29-1; 9 bases line up with TRBD1. The CDR3 spans 12 residues. Germline V gene data show CDR1 as SQVTM and CDR2 as ANQGSEA. The J segment lost 2 bases and the V segment lost 4 bases, leaving 0 bases of the junction unmatched. CDR3 nucleotides: TGCAGCGTTGGACAGGGGGCCTACGAGCAGTACTTC. It is translated as CSVGQGAYEQYF.

The J gene is TRBJ2-5, the V gene TRBV7-2; perhaps TRBD2 as D (7 bases). CDR1 is SGHTA and CDR2 is FQGNSA in the germline V gene. Deletions cut 5 bases from V and 5 bases from J, with 21 bases between. The CDR3 is 16 residues long. Here the CDR3 DNA reads TGTGCCAGCAGCGGTAGAGGAAGGGGGGGCCGGGAGACCCAGTACTTC. It specifies CASSGRGRGGRETQYF.

The rearrangement links TRBV7-2 to TRBJ2-7, with D perhaps TRBD1 or TRBD2 (6 bases each). CDR1 and CDR2 from the germline V gene are SGHTA and FQGNSA. This CDR3 comprises 14 residues. The ends were cut back, 5 bases at V and 0 bases at J, with 11 bases in the middle. The CDR3 nucleotides read TGTGCCAGCAGCCCCCGGGGGCCCTCCTACGAGCAGTACTTC. Its protein product is CASSPRGPSYEQYF.

The chain uses TRBV28 and TRBJ2-2; D not resolved. The length of the CDR3 is 15 residues. The germline V gene encodes CDR1 MDHEN and CDR2 SYDVKM. Between the trimmed V and J ends, which lost 2 bases and 3 bases, there was a span of 10 bases. The CDR3 DNA sequence: TGTGCCAGCAGTTTAGGCCAGATGGACACCGGGGAGCTGTTTTTT. Its protein is CASSLGQMDTGELFF.

About this clone: The same CDR3 can be traced to other DNA sequences in this sample. The chain couples TRBV19 to TRBJ2-7; 11 bases agree with TRBD1. The trim removed 5 bases at V and 4 bases at J, leaving 4 bases unmatched. The CDR3 totals 14 residues. CDR1 and CDR2 from the germline V gene are LNHDA and SQIVND (reference sequence). The CDR3 DNA reads as TGTGCCAGTAGTCCGGGACAGGGGGGTTACGAGCAGTACTTC. This sequence encodes CASSPGQGGYEQYF. Full variable domain (remainder filled in from reference TRBV19 and TRBJ2-7): DGGITQSPKYLFRKEGQNVTLSCEQNLNHDAMYWYRQDPGQGLRLIYYSQIVNDFQKGDIAEGYSVSREKKESFPLTVTSAQKNPTAFYLCASSPGQGGYEQYFGPGTRLTVT.

This clone appeared many times. The chain joins TRBV5-1 to TRBJ2-7; 8 nucleotides agree with TRBD1. Germline V gene sequence: CDR1 SGHRS, CDR2 YFSETQ. Trimming cost V 1 base and J 2 bases; bases outside gene matches: 5. The CDR3 spans 15 residues. CDR3 sequence reads: CASSLFAGQAYEQYF. In nucleotides, the CDR3 is TGCGCCAGCAGCTTGTTTGCGGGACAGGCCTACGAGCAGTACTTC.

As regards this clone: One junction end does not reproduce the germline sequence, and a read error may be involved. The chain employs TRBV25-1 and TRBJ2-3; D may match TRBD1 or TRBD2 (7 bases each). The length of the CDR3 is 13 residues. CDR1 and CDR2 from the germline V gene are MGHDK and SYGVNS. The CDR3 bases are TGTGCCAGCAGTCCACTGGAGCGGGACAGAACCTTTTTT. Protein product: CASSPLERDRTFF.

The gene calls are TRBV5-5 and TRBJ1-2; 8 nucleotides line up with TRBD1. With V trimmed by 0 bases and J by 4 bases, 5 bases remained unmatched. Germline V gene sequence: CDR1 SGHKS, CDR2 YYEKEE (reference sequence). CDR3 length: 15 amino acids. In DNA form, the CDR3 reads TGTGCCAGCAGCTTGGGGAGTACAGGGGGCTATGGCTACACCTTC. Translation gives CASSLGSTGGYGYTF.

CDR3 protein: CASSRKRGPNTGELFF. CDR3 sequence (DNA): TGTGCCAGCAGCCGCAAGCGGGGCCCGAACACCGGGGAGCTGTTTTTT. J is TRBJ2-2 and V is TRBV3-1 (or the pseudogene TRBV3-2); 7 nucleotides line up with TRBD2. V lost 4 bases and J lost 0; bases outside the gene matches: 5. This CDR3 comprises 16 residues. CDR1 LGHDT and CDR2 YNNKEL come from the germline V gene (reference sequence).

The CDR3 spells CASSLIASRSSYNEQFF. Here the CDR3 DNA reads TGTGCCAGCAGCTTAATCGCTAGCCGCAGCTCCTACAATGAGCAGTTCTTC. V usage is TRBV7-6 and J usage is TRBJ2-1, with D possibly being TRBD2 (5 bases). V lost 2 bases and J 0 bases, leaving 14 bases between the germline ends. Germline assignment: CDR1 SGHVS and CDR2 FNYEAQ. The CDR3 totals 17 residues.

The chain combines TRBV7-9 with TRBJ2-1; 11 nucleotides line up with TRBD2. V lost 3 bases to trimming and J lost 0 bases; unmatched junction nucleotides: 10. CDR1 and CDR2 (germline): SEHNR, FQNEAQ (reference sequence). The CDR3 consists of 19 residues. The CDR3 coding sequence is TGTGCCAGCAGCTTCCGGACTAGCGGGTATGGGGGCTCCTACAATGAGCAGTTCTTC. Translated, it gives CASSFRTSGYGGSYNEQFF.

V and J are TRBV9 and TRBJ1-6; unclear D gene. There are 16 residues in the CDR3. V lost 7 bases to trimming and J lost 0 bases, with 14 bases between them. Germline V gives CDR1 SGDLS, CDR2 YYNGEE. The CDR3 loop reads CASAPDSSSYNSPLHF. The CDR3 nucleotides read TGTGCCAGCGCTCCCGATTCGAGCTCCTATAATTCACCCCTCCACTTT.

The V and J genes are TRBV6-5 and TRBJ2-7; 9 bases fit TRBD1. Germline V gene lookup returns CDR1 MNHEY and CDR2 SVGAGI. This CDR3 comprises 15 residues. V dropped 7 bases and J dropped 7; count of bases not matched to a gene: 14. CDR3 in DNA: TGTGCCAGCAAAGAGTGGGGACAGGGACCTGAAGAGCAGTACTTC. Encoded protein: CASKEWGQGPEEQYF.

The CDR3 here is CASGRNEKLFF. The CDR3 nucleotides read TGTGCCAGCGGACGTAATGAAAAACTGTTTTTT. The chain employs TRBV27 and TRBJ1-4, with D hard to call. Germline lookup yields CDR1 MNHEY and CDR2 SMNVEV (reference sequence). This CDR3 region has 11 residues. Trimming left V 8 bases short and J 4 bases short, with 5 bases between.

The chain joins TRBV7-8 to TRBJ2-5, with D possibly TRBD2 on 6 matching bases. The CDR3 covers 13 residues. V lost 5 bases and J 5 bases, leaving 12 bases between the germline ends. The germline gives CDR1 SGHVS, CDR2 FQNEAQ. CDR3 sequence reads: CASSRRTTETQYF. The CDR3 region has the DNA TGTGCCAGCAGCCGGCGGACTACGGAGACCCAGTACTTC. Combining the CDR3 with reference TRBV7-8 and TRBJ2-5 gives the whole variable domain GAGVSQSPRYKVAKRGQDVALRCDPISGHVSLFWYQQALGQGPEFLTYFQNEAQLDKSGLPSDRFFAERPEGSVSTLKIQRTQQEDSAVYLCASSRRTTETQYFGPGTRLLVL.

The chain combines TRBV6-5 with TRBJ1-5, with 8 bases that match TRBD1. The CDR3 has 14 amino acids. CDR1 and CDR2 from the germline V gene are MNHEY and SVGAGI. The junction had 3 bases not matched to a gene; V was cut back by 6 bases and J by 2 bases. The CDR3 sequence: CASSLDRGNQPQHF. The CDR3 nucleotides read TGTGCCAGCAGCTTGGACAGGGGCAATCAGCCCCAGCATTTT.

The chain uses TRBV6-5 and TRBJ1-3; the D gene is possibly TRBD1 (5 bases). Trimming pared 8 bases from V and 3 bases from J, leaving 8 bases between. This CDR3 region has 12 residues. Germline CDR1 reads MNHEY; CDR2 reads SVGAGI. The CDR3 bases are TGTGCCAGCCTGGGGCATGGAAACACCATATATTTT. Its protein is CASLGHGNTIYF.

The chain employs TRBV7-2 and TRBJ2-3, with 8 bases fitting TRBD2. This CDR3 is 14 amino acids long. V lost 6 bases and J lost 5; bases outside the gene matches: 7. Germline CDR1 is SGHTA and CDR2 is FQGNSA. The CDR3 reads CASRTGTRGDTQYF. In DNA form, the CDR3 reads TGTGCCAGCAGGACCGGGACTAGGGGAGATACGCAGTATTTT.

A few counts support this clone. The chain links TRBV27 to TRBJ1-6; tentatively, D is TRBD1 (5 bases). CDR3 size: 15 residues. Trimming stripped 5 bases from V and 9 bases from J, with 17 bases between. CDR1 and CDR2 (germline): MNHEY, SMNVEV (reference sequence). Here the CDR3 DNA reads TGTGCCAGCAGTCTCGGTCGGGGGGGAGGTTCACCCCTCCACTTT. Translating gives CASSLGRGGGSPLHF.

The chain combines TRBV11-3 with TRBJ2-1, with D uncertain. Germline loops: CDR1 SGHNT, CDR2 YENEEA. This CDR3 has 11 amino acids. The V and J ends lost 1 base and 8 bases respectively, with 3 bases between them. Here the CDR3 DNA reads TGTGCCAGCAGCTTAGGCCATGAGCAGTTCTTC. Translated, it gives CASSLGHEQFF.

The chain links TRBV7-6 to TRBJ2-2; D gene ambiguous. CDR1 is SGHVS, CDR2 FNYEAQ, per germline. V was trimmed by 5 bases and J by 2 bases, leaving 12 bases between them. This CDR3 spans 15 amino acids. The CDR3 is CASSVGIFNTGELFF. The CDR3 DNA reads as TGTGCCAGCAGCGTAGGGATCTTCAACACCGGGGAGCTGTTTTTT. Full variable domain (missing parts from reference TRBV7-6 and TRBJ2-2): GAGVSQSPRYKVTKRGQDVALRCDPISGHVSLYWYRQALGQGPEFLTYFNYEAQQDKSGLPNDRFSAERPEGSISTLTIQRTEQRDSAMYRCASSVGIFNTGELFFGEGSRLTVL.